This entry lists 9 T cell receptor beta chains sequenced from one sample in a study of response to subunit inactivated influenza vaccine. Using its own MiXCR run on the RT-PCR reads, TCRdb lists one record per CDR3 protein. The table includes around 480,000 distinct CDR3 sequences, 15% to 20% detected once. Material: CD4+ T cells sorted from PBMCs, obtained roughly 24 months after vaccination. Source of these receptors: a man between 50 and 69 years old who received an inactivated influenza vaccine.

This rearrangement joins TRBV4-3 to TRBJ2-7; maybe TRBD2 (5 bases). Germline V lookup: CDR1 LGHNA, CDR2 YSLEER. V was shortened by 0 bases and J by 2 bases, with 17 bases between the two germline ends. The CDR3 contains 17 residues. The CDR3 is CASSQESSSVGAYEQYF. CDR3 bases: TGCGCCAGCAGCCAAGAAAGCTCAAGCGTGGGAGCCTACGAGCAGTACTTC.

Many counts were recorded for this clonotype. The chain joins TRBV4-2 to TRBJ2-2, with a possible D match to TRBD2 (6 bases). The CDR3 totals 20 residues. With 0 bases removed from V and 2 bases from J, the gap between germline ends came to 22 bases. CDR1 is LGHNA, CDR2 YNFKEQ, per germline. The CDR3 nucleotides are TGTGCCAGCAGCCAAGAGGGCATGGGGGGAGGAATTTATAACACCGGGGAGCTGTTTTTT. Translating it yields CASSQEGMGGGIYNTGELFF.

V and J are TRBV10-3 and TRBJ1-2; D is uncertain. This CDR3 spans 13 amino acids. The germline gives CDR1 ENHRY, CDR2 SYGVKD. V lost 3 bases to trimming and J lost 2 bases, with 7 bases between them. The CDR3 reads CAISDRPNYGYTF. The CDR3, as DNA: TGTGCCATCAGTGACCGACCGAACTATGGCTACACCTTC.

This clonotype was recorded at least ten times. CDR3 sequence (DNA): TGTGCCAGCACCCCAAGCGTGGAGAGCACTGAAGCTTTCTTT. Its translation is CASTPSVESTEAFF. V gene TRBV3-1 combines with J gene TRBJ1-1; no definite D call. Trimming shortened V by 7 bases and J by 4 bases, and 16 bases separated the two germline ends. The CDR3 consists of 14 residues. Germline V lookup: CDR1 LGHDT, CDR2 YNNKEL (reference sequence).

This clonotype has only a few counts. In DNA, the CDR3 is TGCAGTGCTAGGGACTCCCGTTCATACGCGAACACCGGGGAGCTGTTTTTT. Translation gives CSARDSRSYANTGELFF. The rearrangement joins TRBV20-1 to TRBJ2-2, with D maybe TRBD2 (5 bases). Trimming removed 3 bases from V and 0 bases from J, with 17 bases in between. Germline CDR1 reads DFQATT; CDR2 reads SNEGSKA (reference sequence). There are 17 residues in the CDR3.

The chain's CDR3 is CSARDGLAGAAGTQYF. In nucleotides, the CDR3 is TGCAGTGCTAGAGATGGACTAGCGGGAGCCGCGGGTACGCAGTATTTT. The V gene is TRBV20-1, the J gene TRBJ2-3, with 13 bases aligning to TRBD2. CDR3 size: 16 residues. Per germline, CDR1 DFQATT and CDR2 SNEGSKA (reference sequence). V lost 0 bases to trimming and J lost 8 bases; unmatched junction nucleotides: 8.

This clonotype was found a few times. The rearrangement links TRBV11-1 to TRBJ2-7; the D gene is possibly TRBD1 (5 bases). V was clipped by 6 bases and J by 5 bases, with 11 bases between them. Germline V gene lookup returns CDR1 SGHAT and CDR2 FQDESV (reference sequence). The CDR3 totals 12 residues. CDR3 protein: CASRQAGHEQYF. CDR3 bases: TGTGCCAGCAGGCAAGCAGGGCACGAGCAGTACTTC.

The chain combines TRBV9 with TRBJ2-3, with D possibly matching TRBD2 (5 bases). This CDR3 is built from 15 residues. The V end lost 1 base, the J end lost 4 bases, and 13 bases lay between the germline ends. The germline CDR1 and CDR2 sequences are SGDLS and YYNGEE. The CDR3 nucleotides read TGTGCCAGCAGCGTATCGTACGGGAACGCAGATACGCAGTATTTT. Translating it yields CASSVSYGNADTQYF.

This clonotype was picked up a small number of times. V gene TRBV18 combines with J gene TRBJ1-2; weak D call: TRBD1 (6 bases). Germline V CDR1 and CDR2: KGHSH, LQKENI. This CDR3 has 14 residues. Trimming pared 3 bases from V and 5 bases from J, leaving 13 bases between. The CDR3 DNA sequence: TGTGCCAGCTCACCTTCGACAGGAGGGTATGGCTACACCTTC. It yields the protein CASSPSTGGYGYTF.